The table lists the clone carrying this T cell receptor beta chain with many counts. The record originates from a study of T cells in Graves' hyperthyroidism and ophthalmopathy. In germline, CDR1 is SGHDN, CDR2 FVKESK. V was cut by 0 bases and J by 4 bases, with 17 bases left in between. The CDR3 extends over 17 amino acids. RNA transcripts provided the source from which TCR beta CDR3 regions were amplified. When the TCR CDR3 underwent first-round RT-PCR, the HTBI primer set was used. MiXCR, applied by TCRdb to the multiplex PCR reads, yields one record per CDR3 protein. The sample contains a few hundred thousand distinct CDR3 sequences, roughly 22% of which appear only once.

This rearrangement joins TRBV14 to TRBJ2-3; possible D gene TRBD2, 6 bases. This clonotype was sampled from a man between 25 and 39 years old with Graves' ophthalmopathy. Sequences were obtained from blood. CDR3 loop: CASSQEGPGRTADTQYF. The CDR3 coding sequence is TGTGCCAGCAGCCAAGAGGGTCCCGGGAGAACAGCAGATACGCAGTATTTT.